The table lists the clone carrying this T cell receptor beta chain with many counts. Its specificity is unknown. With 5 bases clipped from V and 5 bases from J, the junction kept 0 bases outside the gene matches. The CDR3 is made up of 12 amino acids. This entry belongs to a study of neurological immune-mediated disorders. Whole-study findings and limits: A possible signature appeared as one related-CDR3 cluster, in which phylogenetic grouping placed the repertoires of 18 of 34 multiple sclerosis patients. Across subjects, no CDR3 amino acid sequence appeared in expanded clones of more than one subject, a finding that suggested private repertoires in all groups.

PBMCs stored at -80 C, 2 million in total, were the source of the unsorted libraries. 5'RACE employing 10-nucleotide random UMIs yielded the cDNA. TCRdb used MiXCR to reprocess the 5' RACE reads, holding one entry per CDR3 protein. The sample consists of about 62,000 distinct CDR3 sequences, around 4.8% of them appearing once. The sequencing input was PBMCs. This chain links TRBV12-3 or TRBV12-4 with TRBJ2-5; 9 bases agree with TRBD2. This TCR came from a woman aged 45-60 years with multiple sclerosis. The CDR3 DNA follows: TGTGCCAGCAGTACTAGCGGGGAGACCCAGTACTTC. It codes for CASSTSGETQYF.